This T cell receptor beta chain was recovered during a study of identifying expanded T cells in peripheral blood (dated by TCRdb to about 2019). About the full investigation: Technical replicates were generated by sequencing separate aliquots of the same genomic DNA pool, with four replicates compared pairwise.

About this clone itself: The antigen it binds to is not known. No quality values exist for individual bases; no much larger clone is one base distant.

Results and caveats for the whole study, not just this receptor: The authors expected that biological variance in healthy repertoires might rise further over much longer intervals, such as months to years. Between technical replicates the binomial model flagged approximately 1.3 differentially abundant clones, whereas over two weeks the binomial model flagged about 16.4 and over approximately 4 weeks about 19. Across all healthy-donor time intervals, the beta-binomial model significantly lowered both the number of clones called differentially abundant and the false-positive rate. Variance in clone template counts between approximately two-week samples significantly increased with total template count across all healthy donors.

During the collection period, no infections or other immune events were recorded for the healthy donors. To calibrate time-dependent variance in a beta-binomial model of T-cell clone differential abundance, blood repertoires from healthy donors were used as a training cohort. The training cohort was composed of roughly ten healthy donors, 3 female and 7 male. On average the donors were about 45 years old, and their ages spanned 29 to 64 years. Whole blood from each healthy donor was obtained from a commercial supplier and was collected at three time points 2 to 3 weeks apart. Genomic DNA was extracted from unsorted whole blood for immunosequencing. TCRbeta CDR3 regions were profiled with the immunoSEQ Assay using bias-controlled multiplex PCR amplification of genomic DNA. The published analysis was carried out like this. To quantify the absolute abundance of each unique TCRbeta CDR3 region, the sequences were collapsed and filtered. Two models were used to test differential abundance: a binomial model (Fisher-equivalent) and a beta-binomial model that adds time-dependent variance fitted from healthy donors. Any clone with fewer than 5 combined templates was excluded, and a clone was called differentially abundant if its Benjamini-Hochberg FDR was below 0.01. In the beta-binomial model, variance was expressed as a function of the total template count across the two samples, in the form v = (b*log(k)+a)^2. Imported from immuneACCESS, the table was reduced by TCRdb to in-frame sequences with V and J called. These copies leave out some clones; in studies compared against another copy, an unresolved V gene accounts for under half, and the cause of the remainder is not known. V and J calls and clone size come straight from that table; D and trimming were deduced from the DNA. The sample data list some 70,000 clones, and 90% of these were observed just once. The ten top clones hold more than 3% of the sample.

Including cysteine and phenylalanine, the CDR3 has 13 amino acids. Only the CDR3 region is kept as DNA, spanning 39 bases read in frame from base 1. The germline V gene (reference sequence) yields MNHEY for CDR1 and SMNVEV for CDR2. Cut back by 0 bases and 2 bases, the V and J ends lie 5 bases apart. The chain links TRBV27 with TRBJ2-7, with the D gene not clear enough to name. Sequencing was performed on blood. This TCR was sampled from a person aged 18-70 years in good health. CDR3 protein: CASSLSVAYEQYF. The sequenced DNA is TGTGCCAGCAGTTTATCGGTAGCCTACGAGCAGTACTTC.